This T cell receptor beta chain was sequenced in a study of blood T cell repertoires in COVID-19. There are 13 residues in the CDR3. Germline assignment: CDR1 SGHDT and CDR2 YYEEEE. V was clipped by 0 bases and J by 4 bases, with 5 bases between them. TCRdb's copy holds only in-frame clones and misses some; the assay was immunoSEQ multiplex PCR. Seen here are over 100,000 clones, around 90% observed once, and the top ten hold 1.1%. This clone was observed once. This TCR came from a human donor in a cohort sampled during active COVID-19. Sequencing input: peripheral blood. The chain uses TRBV5-6 and TRBJ2-1; unclear D gene. The CDR3 nucleotides are TGTGCCAGCAGCTTGGAAGCTTACAATGAGCAGTTCTTC. Translating it yields CASSLEAYNEQFF.